These T cell receptor beta chains were read from a single sample in a study of T cell responses to AZD1222 COVID-19 vaccine. Libraries were prepared by immunoSEQ multiplex PCR; TCRdb keeps only in-frame clonotypes and omits some of them. The sample records about 140,000 clones, 90% being singletons. Specimen: peripheral blood, collected on day 0 of AZD1222 vaccination. The receptors derive from an adult in good health. Each CDR3 is given with its conserved first and last residue. The order of the fields is clone size, V gene, D gene, J gene, CDR3 protein, CDR3 DNA. A D gene is named only where the DNA matches it firmly. Expanded clones are given a class, and other clones once, few, many or no size at all.

>once|TRBV5-8|TRBD2|TRBJ2-1
CASSRRLAGPHNEQFF
TGTGCCAGCAGCCGTCGACTAGCGGGACCCCACAATGAGCAGTTCTTC
>-|TRBV15|TRBD1|TRBJ1-1
CATRLPGTANTEAFF
TGTGCCACCAGATTACCGGGGACAGCGAACACTGAAGCTTTCTTT
>-|TRBV6-2/TRBV6-3|TRBD1|TRBJ1-1
CASSHRGLNTEAFF
TGTGCCAGCAGCCACAGGGGGCTAAACACTGAAGCTTTCTTT
>-|TRBV10-3|TRBD2|TRBJ2-1
CAISGVAGENYNEQFF
TGTGCCATCAGTGGGGTAGCGGGGGAAAACTACAATGAGCAGTTCTTC
>-|TRBV18|-|TRBJ1-1
CASSYLANTEAFF
TGTGCCAGCTCATATCTCGCGAACACTGAAGCTTTCTTT
>-|TRBV12-5|-|TRBJ2-3
CASGLVSRSTDTQYF
TGTGCTAGTGGTTTGGTATCCCGTAGCACAGATACGCAGTATTTT
>-|TRBV2|-|TRBJ2-2
CASSVGSNRAGELFF
TGTGCCAGCAGTGTGGGGAGTAACAGAGCCGGGGAGCTGTTTTTT
>-|TRBV6-5|TRBD2|TRBJ2-1
CASSIGGGPHNEQFF
TGTGCCAGCAGTATCGGGGGGGGGCCTCACAATGAGCAGTTCTTC
>few|TRBV28|-|TRBJ1-5
CASSFGGLQPQHF
TGTGCCAGCAGTTTTGGGGGGCTTCAGCCCCAGCATTTT
>-|TRBV7-6|-|TRBJ2-1
CASSNYAEGRNEQFF
TGTGCCAGCAGTAATTATGCAGAGGGGCGCAATGAGCAGTTCTTC
>few|TRBV9|-|TRBJ1-1
CASSALSNTEAFF
TGTGCCAGCAGCGCACTATCGAACACTGAAGCTTTCTTT
>-|TRBV5-1|-|TRBJ1-1
CASSLRAHEAFF
TGCGCCAGCAGCTTGAGGGCCCATGAAGCTTTCTTT